Sequencing of this T cell receptor (beta chain) was carried out in a study of blood T cell repertoires in COVID-19. The data were produced by immunoSEQ multiplex PCR, yet TCRdb's version contains in-frame clones alone and is incomplete. The repertoire holds 85,000 to 130,000 clones, with roughly four fifths as singletons. The sequence came from a man aged 60 to 75 with acute or convalescent COVID-19. The material sequenced was peripheral blood.

CDR3 sequence (DNA): TGTGCCAGTACCTCCGGGACAGTTAACACCGGGGAGCTGTTTTTT. Translating gives CASTSGTVNTGELFF. The J gene is TRBJ2-2, the V gene TRBV19, with 7 bases lining up with TRBD1. The CDR3 sequence is 15 residues long. The J segment lost 2 bases and the V segment lost 7 bases, leaving 7 bases of the junction unmatched. The germline V gene has CDR1 LNHDA and CDR2 SQIVND (reference sequence). The variable domain in full, with the rest retrieved from reference TRBV19 and TRBJ2-2, is DGGITQSPKYLFRKEGQNVTLSCEQNLNHDAMYWYRQDPGQGLRLIYYSQIVNDFQKGDIAEGYSVSREKKESFPLTVTSAQKNPTAFYLCASTSGTVNTGELFFGEGSRLTVL.